These 9 T cell receptor beta chains were sequenced from one sample in a study of T cell responses to AZD1222 COVID-19 vaccine. Profiling relied on immunoSEQ multiplex PCR, and the TCRdb table lists in-frame clones only, not all of them. The repertoire holds 200,000 or so clones, with roughly 90% as singletons. This specimen consisted of peripheral blood, obtained on day 0 of AZD1222 vaccination. Every receptor here comes from an adult in good health.

This clone was recorded only once. V gene TRBV28 combines with J gene TRBJ2-7; 7 bases line up with TRBD2. Germline-derived CDR1 and CDR2 are MDHEN and SYDVKM. This CDR3 is built from 15 residues. V gave up 1 base and J gave up 2 bases; unmatched junction bases: 5. DNA for the CDR3: TGTGCCAGCAGTTTATCGGCTAGCGGTACCTACGAGCAGTACTTC. It specifies CASSLSASGTYEQYF.

The rearrangement links TRBV5-5 to TRBJ2-2, with D possibly TRBD2 on 7 matching bases. Trimming cost V 10 bases and J 0 bases, with 13 bases left between them. The CDR3 totals 14 residues. Germline CDR1 is SGHKS and CDR2 is YYEKEE (reference sequence). CDR3 bases: TGTGCCGCGAGCGGGACACCGAACACCGGGGAGCTGTTTTTT. It encodes CAASGTPNTGELFF.

This clone was detected only once. The CDR3 DNA is TGTGCCAGCAGCCATTTCGCCCCGGACAGGGGAGACTCACCCCTCCACTTT. This gives the protein CASSHFAPDRGDSPLHF. The chain joins TRBV3-1 (or the pseudogene TRBV3-2) to TRBJ1-6; 9 nucleotides match TRBD1. The germline V gene has CDR1 LGHDT and CDR2 YNNKEL (reference sequence). V was pared by 3 bases and J by 10 bases, with 13 bases of the junction left unmatched. The CDR3 covers 17 residues.

The gene calls are TRBV28 and TRBJ1-1; D unresolved. The germline V gene has CDR1 MDHEN and CDR2 SYDVKM. V was clipped by 5 bases and J by 0 bases, with 13 bases between them. The CDR3 extends over 15 amino acids. The CDR3, as DNA: TGTGCCAGCAGTGATATTTCCCTTATGAACACTGAAGCTTTCTTT. Its translation is CASSDISLMNTEAFF.

The chain employs TRBV27 and TRBJ1-1; D is unclear. Per germline, CDR1 MNHEY and CDR2 SMNVEV (reference sequence). This CDR3 spans 15 amino acids. V was trimmed by 5 bases and J by 0 bases, leaving 13 bases between them. DNA for the CDR3: TGTGCCAGCAGTAGGGCAGACCATTTGAACACTGAAGCTTTCTTT. Protein product: CASSRADHLNTEAFF.

V is TRBV6-2 or TRBV6-3 and J is TRBJ1-1; a weak D match, TRBD1 (5 bases). Germline loops: CDR1 MNHEY, CDR2 SVGEGT. The V end lost 0 bases, the J end lost 2 bases, and 10 bases lay between the germline ends. The CDR3 sequence is 15 residues long. CDR3 in DNA: TGTGCCAGCAGTTACTCGATTGGGGGAAACACTGAAGCTTTCTTT. Amino acid sequence: CASSYSIGGNTEAFF.

This chain joins TRBV10-1 and TRBJ2-1, with a tentative D call TRBD2 (6 bases). Germline-derived CDR1 and CDR2 are WNHNN and SYGVQD (reference sequence). CDR3 size: 14 residues. The V end lost 3 bases, the J end lost 4 bases, and 10 bases lay between the germline ends. The CDR3 nucleotides read TGCGCCAGCAGTGAAGGGACTGATTACAATGAGCAGTTCTTC. Translating gives CASSEGTDYNEQFF.

The rearrangement joins TRBV28 to TRBJ1-5; TRBD1 aligns across 8 bases. V was clipped by 5 bases and J by 2 bases; unmatched bases: 2. The CDR3 extends over 14 amino acids. Germline V lookup: CDR1 MDHEN, CDR2 SYDVKM. Here the CDR3 DNA reads TGTGCCAGCAGTGGGACAGGAGGCAATCAGCCCCAGCATTTT. Protein sequence: CASSGTGGNQPQHF.

This chain uses TRBV12-2 with TRBJ2-7; the table's D call, TRBD1, was not checked against the DNA. TRBV12-2 is deemed a pseudogene. The CDR3 runs 16 residues. CDR3 nucleotide sequence: TGTGCAAGTCGCCAGAGAAGGGGAAGGAGCTCCTACGAGCAGTACTTC. Protein product: CASRQRRGRSSYEQYF.